These 31 T cell receptor beta chains came from one sample sequenced in a study of CD8 T cells in ankylosing spondylitis. MiXCR was run by TCRdb on the 5' RACE reads, yielding one entry per CDR3 protein. Among about 130,000 distinct CDR3 sequences listed, over 10% were seen once. The source material was blood, either unsorted or a sorted T cell fraction (not recorded which). The receptors were sampled from a female donor with ankylosing spondylitis or in good health (not recorded which).

This clonotype has more than one count but fewer than ten. The V call is TRBV20-1, the J call TRBJ1-2; D remains ambiguous. The CDR3 loop spans 14 amino acids. Trimming left V 3 bases short and J 2 bases short, with 13 bases between. Germline loops: CDR1 DFQATT, CDR2 SNEGSKA (reference sequence). The CDR3 protein is CSARRQLGNYGYTF. For the CDR3, the DNA is TGCAGTGCTAGGAGGCAACTAGGCAACTATGGCTACACCTTC.

This clonotype was seen more than once but under ten times. The V gene is TRBV2, the J gene TRBJ2-7; unclear D gene. The length of the CDR3 is 12 residues. CDR1 and CDR2 from the germline V gene are SNHLY and FYNNEI. Trimming took 8 bases from V and 2 from J, leaving 10 bases between them. CDR3 sequence reads: CASDGRPYEQYF. CDR3 in DNA: TGTGCCAGCGACGGCAGGCCCTACGAGCAGTACTTC. Variable domain in full (rest from reference TRBV2 and TRBJ2-7): EPEVTQTPSHQVTQMGQEVILRCVPISNHLYFYWYRQILGQKVEFLVSFYNNEISEKSEIFDDQFSVERPDGSNFTLKIRSTKLEDSAMYFCASDGRPYEQYFGPGTRLTVT.

This clonotype was seen repeatedly, ten times or more. J is TRBJ2-1 and V is TRBV29-1; D is uncertain. The V gene lost 3 bases and the J gene lost 5 bases, with 5 bases spanning the gap. The CDR3 has 11 amino acids. Germline loops: CDR1 SQVTM, CDR2 ANQGSEA. CDR3 sequence reads: CSVDSDNEQFF. In DNA form, the CDR3 reads TGCAGCGTTGATTCAGACAATGAGCAGTTCTTC.

The chain is built from TRBV7-8 and TRBJ1-3; D not certain. V lost 3 bases and J 0 bases, leaving 9 bases between the germline ends. The CDR3 consists of 15 residues. Germline CDR1 reads SGHVS; CDR2 reads FQNEAQ. This CDR3 is CASSLMAGSGNTIYF. The CDR3 DNA follows: TGTGCCAGCAGCTTGATGGCAGGCTCTGGAAACACCATATATTTT. The full variable domain, in which reference TRBV7-8 and TRBJ1-3 provide the parts outside the CDR3, is GAGVSQSPRYKVAKRGQDVALRCDPISGHVSLFWYQQALGQGPEFLTYFQNEAQLDKSGLPSDRFFAERPEGSVSTLKIQRTQQEDSAVYLCASSLMAGSGNTIYFGEGSWLTVV.

This clonotype was observed a few times. Here the CDR3 DNA reads TGTGCCAGCAGTGAACCAGGAGCGGGAGTCAGAGATACGCAGTATTTT. Protein sequence: CASSEPGAGVRDTQYF. This chain uses TRBV6-1 with TRBJ2-3; 8 positions agree with TRBD2. The CDR3 is 16 residues long. V lost 2 bases, J lost 5 bases, and 9 bases stayed unmatched. Germline V gives CDR1 MNHNS, CDR2 SASEGT.

On this clonotype: A single base separates this from a much larger clone, so it may be a read error. The rearrangement links TRBV12-3 or TRBV12-4 to TRBJ2-3; D uncertain. Deletions cut 3 bases from V and 8 bases from J, with 6 bases between. CDR3 length: 11 residues. The CDR3 nucleotides are TGTGCCAGCAGTTTCCGGCGTACGCAGTATTTT. Its translation: CASSFRRTQYF.

Remarks on this clonotype: At one of its ends the junction is not consistent with the germline gene, which may arise from a read error. This CDR3 is CANRRGLISNQPQLF. DNA for the CDR3: TGTGCCAACAGGAGGGGACTGATTAGCAATCAGCCCCAGCTTTTT. The chain couples TRBV27 to TRBJ1-5; tentative D call: TRBD1 (5 bases). The CDR3 is made up of 15 amino acids. Germline values: CDR1 MNHEY, CDR2 SMNVEV (reference sequence).

This clonotype was seen repeatedly, ten times or more. The chain carries TRBV4-1 and TRBJ2-1, with D uncertain. V was trimmed by 1 base and J by 5 bases, leaving 6 bases between them. The CDR3 runs 13 residues. Germline V gene data show CDR1 as MGHRA and CDR2 as YSYEKL. The CDR3 is CASSQVPNNEQFF. The CDR3 region has the DNA TGCGCCAGCAGCCAAGTCCCAAACAATGAGCAGTTCTTC.

This clonotype was seen many times. This chain links TRBV28 with TRBJ1-2; D uncertain. Germline lookup yields CDR1 MDHEN and CDR2 SYDVKM. The ends were cut back, 7 bases at V and 1 base at J, with 19 bases in the middle. The CDR3 is made up of 16 amino acids. Written as DNA, the CDR3 is TGTGCCAGCACCCCGCTTCAGACGGACGGTAACTATGGCTACACCTTC. Translated, it gives CASTPLQTDGNYGYTF.

The chain uses TRBV11-3 and TRBJ1-3; perhaps TRBD1 as D (5 bases). The V and J ends lost 2 bases and 3 bases respectively, with 14 bases between them. This CDR3 has 16 amino acids. Germline CDR1 and CDR2: SGHNT and YENEEA. The CDR3 nucleotides are TGTGCCAGCAGCTTACTGGGGCTCGGAGGTGGAAACACCATATATTTT. Translating it yields CASSLLGLGGGNTIYF.

This clonotype was observed a few times. This chain connects TRBV27 to TRBJ1-1; 10 nucleotides line up with TRBD1. CDR1 and CDR2 (germline): MNHEY, SMNVEV (reference sequence). The CDR3 spans 15 residues. Trimming cost V 7 bases and J 5 bases; bases outside gene matches: 10. CDR3 nucleotides: TGTGCCAGCACCCCCGGGACAGGGGTGGCGACTGAAGCTTTCTTT. Encoded protein: CASTPGTGVATEAFF.

This clonotype was seen many times. V gene TRBV15 combines with J gene TRBJ2-2; D perhaps matches TRBD2 (5 bases). CDR1 and CDR2 (germline): LNHNV, YYDKDF (reference sequence). Trimming removed 0 bases from V and 5 bases from J, with 13 bases in between. This CDR3 is built from 16 residues. The CDR3: CATSRDASRRTGELFF. As DNA, the CDR3 is TGTGCCACCAGCAGAGATGCTAGCCGGAGGACCGGGGAGCTGTTTTTT.

The V and J genes are TRBV28 and TRBJ1-2; tentative D call: TRBD1 (5 bases). V lost 8 bases to trimming and J lost 8 bases, with 18 bases between them. In germline, CDR1 is MDHEN, CDR2 SYDVKM. This CDR3 spans 13 amino acids. Written as DNA, the CDR3 is TGTGCCAGCCAGGGACGCACGGACATAGGCTACACCTTC. It yields the protein CASQGRTDIGYTF.

This clonotype was counted ten times or more. This chain uses TRBV27 with TRBJ2-7, with D tentatively TRBD1 or TRBD2 (5 bases each). In germline, CDR1 is MNHEY, CDR2 SMNVEV (reference sequence). The CDR3 runs 14 residues. V was trimmed by 1 base and J by 7 bases, leaving 14 bases between them. DNA for the CDR3: TGTGCCAGCAGTTTATTGGGGGTGGGGACGGAGCAGTACTTC. Residues: CASSLLGVGTEQYF.

In this sample, this clonotype turned up many times. This rearrangement joins TRBV5-1 to TRBJ2-2, with 8 positions matching TRBD1. V lost 0 bases to trimming and J lost 0 bases; unmatched junction nucleotides: 1. The CDR3 consists of 16 residues. The germline V gene has CDR1 SGHRS and CDR2 YFSETQ. CDR3 nucleotide sequence: TGCGCCAGCAGCTTGGCAGGGGGCGCGAACACCGGGGAGCTGTTTTTT. Amino acid sequence: CASSLAGGANTGELFF.

In its sample, this clonotype was seen many times. V is TRBV19 and J is TRBJ1-2, with D perhaps TRBD1 (5 bases). The CDR3 totals 15 residues. Germline V gene data show CDR1 as LNHDA and CDR2 as SQIVND (reference sequence). Trimming removed 5 bases from V and 0 bases from J, with 13 bases in between. The CDR3 region has the DNA TGTGCCAGTAGTCCTCAGGGCGTCGCTAACTATGGCTACACCTTC. This sequence encodes CASSPQGVANYGYTF.

The table lists this clonotype with many counts. The CDR3 loop reads CASSYTGSSGDTQYF. Written as DNA, the CDR3 is TGCGCCAGCAGCTATACAGGGAGTTCCGGGGATACGCAGTATTTT. V and J are TRBV5-1 and TRBJ2-3; D may be TRBD1 (6 bases). CDR3 length: 15 amino acids. Germline V gene data show CDR1 as SGHRS and CDR2 as YFSETQ. Trimming removed 3 bases at V and 6 bases at J, with 17 bases between.

The chain links TRBV10-3 to TRBJ2-1, with 9 nucleotides matching TRBD2. This CDR3 has 15 residues. Germline V gene lookup returns CDR1 ENHRY and CDR2 SYGVKD. The ends lost 3 bases at V and 10 bases at J; junction bases unmatched: 10. The CDR3 DNA reads TGTGCCATCAGTGAAAGGACTAGCGATTGCAACGAGCAGTTCTTC. It is translated as CAISERTSDCNEQFF.

This clonotype appeared a few times. The J gene is TRBJ1-4, the V gene TRBV19; the D is unclear. Deletions cut 6 bases from V and 0 bases from J, with 11 bases between. Germline V lookup: CDR1 LNHDA, CDR2 SQIVND (reference sequence). The CDR3 contains 15 residues. CDR3: CASSLSLATNEKLFF. The CDR3 nucleotides read TGTGCCAGTAGCCTTTCACTTGCAACTAATGAAAAACTGTTTTTT.

This clonotype was counted once. A much larger clone lies a single base off, so this may be a read error. The J gene is TRBJ2-1, the V gene TRBV20-1; 8 nucleotides agree with TRBD2. Germline V lookup: CDR1 DFQATT, CDR2 SNEGSKA (reference sequence). V trimming: 6 bases; J trimming: 4 bases; junction bases outside the gene matches: 11. This CDR3 has 15 residues. DNA of the CDR3: TGCAGTGCAAGACCAGCGGGAGATCTATACAATGAGCAGTTCTTC. Protein: CSARPAGDLYNEQFF.

Ten or more counts support this clonotype. The rearrangement uses TRBV20-1 and TRBJ2-2; 7 positions agree with TRBD1. The trim removed 3 bases at V and 0 bases at J, leaving 4 bases unmatched. The CDR3 length is 15 residues. From germline, CDR1 is DFQATT and CDR2 SNEGSKA (reference sequence). The CDR3 loop is CSASRQGANTGELFF. In nucleotides, the CDR3 is TGCAGTGCTAGTCGGCAGGGGGCGAACACCGGGGAGCTGTTTTTT.

This clonotype was detected ten times or more. This chain joins TRBV28 and TRBJ1-2; weak D call: TRBD1 (5 bases). The V gene lost 10 bases and the J gene lost 4 bases, with 16 bases spanning the gap. In germline, CDR1 is MDHEN, CDR2 SYDVKM. The CDR3 is 13 residues long. The chain's CDR3 is CAISIRDLYGYTF. As DNA, the CDR3 is TGTGCCATCTCTATCCGGGACCTCTATGGCTACACCTTC.

This clonotype was seen only a few times. The gene calls are TRBV18 and TRBJ2-1, with TRBD1 matching over 10 bases. In germline, CDR1 is KGHSH, CDR2 LQKENI. The CDR3 is 15 residues long. J gave up 2 bases and V 3 bases, and 1 base lay outside the gene matches. CDR3 bases: TGTGCCAGCTCACCCGGGACAGGGGCCTACAATGAGCAGTTCTTC. Protein sequence: CASSPGTGAYNEQFF.

This clonotype came up many times. The chain couples TRBV18 to TRBJ1-1; D uncertain. V lost 3 bases and J lost 5, with 10 bases in between. The CDR3 length is 13 residues. Germline V CDR1 and CDR2: KGHSH, LQKENI. In DNA form, the CDR3 reads TGTGCCAGCTCACCCCCCTATGGAACTGAAGCTTTCTTT. This codes for CASSPPYGTEAFF.

Turning to this clonotype: A much larger clone differs by one base, so this may be a read error. The rearrangement uses TRBV6-4 and TRBJ2-1, with D possibly matching TRBD2 (6 bases). V gave up 0 bases and J gave up 10 bases, with 7 bases separating them. Germline CDR1 and CDR2: MRHNA and SNTAGT. The CDR3 has 12 residues. CDR3 in amino acids: CASSDSAGEQFF. The CDR3 DNA follows: TGTGCCAGCAGTGACTCGGCGGGAGAGCAGTTCTTC.

This clonotype appeared many times. The chain combines TRBV20-1 with TRBJ2-7; 7 bases fit TRBD2. Losses at the gene ends were 0 bases for V and 7 bases for J; bases not matched to a gene: 12. The CDR3 is 15 amino acids. Germline lookup yields CDR1 DFQATT and CDR2 SNEGSKA (reference sequence). In DNA, the CDR3 is TGCAGTGCTAGAGATAGGAGCAAGCGGGGTAGTGAGCAGTACTTC. Its translation: CSARDRSKRGSEQYF.

At least ten counts were recorded for this clonotype. V gene TRBV28 combines with J gene TRBJ2-2; no clear D gene. The germline CDR1 and CDR2 sequences are MDHEN and SYDVKM. V shed 8 bases and J shed 4 bases, with 11 bases lying between them. The CDR3 has 13 residues. The CDR3: CASGRKGTGELFF. The CDR3 DNA reads as TGTGCCAGCGGGCGGAAGGGCACCGGGGAGCTGTTTTTT. Together with reference TRBV28 and TRBJ2-2, the CDR3 gives the full variable domain: DVKVTQSSRYLVKRTGEKVFLECVQDMDHENMFWYRQDPGLGLRLIYFSYDVKMKEKGDIPEGYSVSREKKERFSLILESASTNQTSMYLCASGRKGTGELFFGEGSRLTVL.

This clonotype has a count of ten or more. The chain is built from TRBV5-1 and TRBJ2-4; 7 nucleotides line up with TRBD2. Trimming at V came to 1 base and at J to 4 bases, leaving 5 bases not matched to a gene. CDR1 is SGHRS and CDR2 is YFSETQ in the germline V gene. This CDR3 comprises 15 residues. The DNA for the CDR3 is TGCGCCAGCAGCTTGAGCTCTAGCGGTAAAAACATTCAGTACTTC. Encoded protein: CASSLSSSGKNIQYF.

At least ten counts were recorded for this clonotype. The V and J genes are TRBV20-1 and TRBJ1-1; possible D gene TRBD1, 6 bases. Trimming removed 3 bases at V and 10 bases at J, with 12 bases between. The CDR3 loop spans 11 amino acids. Germline lookup yields CDR1 DFQATT and CDR2 SNEGSKA (reference sequence). The CDR3 is CSASEDRRAFF. Here the CDR3 DNA reads TGCAGTGCTAGCGAAGACAGGAGAGCTTTCTTT.

This clonotype was seen ten or more times. V and J are TRBV3-1 and TRBJ2-7; the match to TRBD1 covers 9 bases. The length of the CDR3 is 15 residues. The germline gives CDR1 LGHDT, CDR2 YNNKEL (reference sequence). Trimming at V came to 6 bases and at J to 6 bases, leaving 12 bases not matched to a gene. CDR3 sequence reads: CASSRGGTGLIEQYF. The CDR3 DNA reads TGTGCCAGCAGTCGGGGAGGGACAGGGCTCATCGAGCAGTACTTC.

This clonotype was detected ten times or more. The genes are TRBV19 and TRBJ1-1; no reliable D call. Looked up from germline, CDR1 is LNHDA and CDR2 is SQIVND (reference sequence). V dropped 5 bases and J dropped 1 base, with 11 bases sitting between them. This CDR3 region has 14 residues. CDR3 sequence (DNA): TGTGCCAGTAGTCGCCCCTACAGGAACACTGAAGCTTTCTTT. It yields the protein CASSRPYRNTEAFF.